This T cell receptor beta chain was identified in a study of lymphopenia after photon versus proton radiotherapy. Whole-study findings and limits: Post-nadir diversity loss with photons came from oligoclonal expansion, particularly CD8+ Temra cells. Better survival with proton therapy was suggested as possible, not demonstrated. Relative stability marked proton patients; photon patients lost diversity and naive cells.

This clone occurred a few times. The antigen is unknown. V lost 6 bases, J lost 8 bases, and 8 bases lay in between. The germline CDR1 and CDR2 sequences are MNHNS and SASEGT. CDR3 length: 11 amino acids. The repertoire was sequenced with immunoSEQ multiplex PCR; TCRdb's copy has only in-frame clones and lacks some. The table shows under 15,000 clones, with around 89% occurring only once. This clonotype was obtained from a man aged 55 to 69 with pancreatic cancer. The chain is built from TRBV6-1 and TRBJ1-3; D is uncertain. The sequencing used peripheral blood, collected from a patient treated with proton-based radiotherapy. This chain's CDR3 is CASSPMDTIYF. DNA for the CDR3: TGTGCCAGCAGCCCAATGGACACCATATATTTT.